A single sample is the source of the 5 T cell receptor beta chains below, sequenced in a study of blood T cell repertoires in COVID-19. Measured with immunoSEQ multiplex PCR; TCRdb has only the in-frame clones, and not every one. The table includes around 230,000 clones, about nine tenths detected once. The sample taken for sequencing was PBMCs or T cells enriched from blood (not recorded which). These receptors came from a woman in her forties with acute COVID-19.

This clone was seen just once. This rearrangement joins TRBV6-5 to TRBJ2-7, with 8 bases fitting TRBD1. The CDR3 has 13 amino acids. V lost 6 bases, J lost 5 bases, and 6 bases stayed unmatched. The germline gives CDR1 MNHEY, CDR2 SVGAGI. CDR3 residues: CASSLTGVNEQYF. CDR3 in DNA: TGTGCCAGCAGCCTGACAGGGGTAAACGAGCAGTACTTC.

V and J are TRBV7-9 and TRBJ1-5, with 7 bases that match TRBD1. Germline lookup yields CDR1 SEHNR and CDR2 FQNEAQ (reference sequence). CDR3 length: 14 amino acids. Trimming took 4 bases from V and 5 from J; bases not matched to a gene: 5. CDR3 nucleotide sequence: TGTGCCAGCAGCTCGGGACAGCAGTATCAGCCCCAGCATTTT. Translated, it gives CASSSGQQYQPQHF.

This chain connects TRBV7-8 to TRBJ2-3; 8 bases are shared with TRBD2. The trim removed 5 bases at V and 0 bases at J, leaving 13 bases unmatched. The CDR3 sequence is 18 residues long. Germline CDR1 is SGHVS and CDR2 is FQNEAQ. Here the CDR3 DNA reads TGTGCCAGCAGCGGATTAGCGGGGCCCGCCTCTAGCACAGATACGCAGTATTTT. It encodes CASSGLAGPASSTDTQYF.

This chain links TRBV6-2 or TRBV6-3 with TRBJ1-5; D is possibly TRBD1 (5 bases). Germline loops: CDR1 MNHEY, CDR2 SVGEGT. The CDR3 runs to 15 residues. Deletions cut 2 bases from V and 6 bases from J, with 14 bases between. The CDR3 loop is CASSYLPVTGQPQHF. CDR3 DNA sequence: TGTGCCAGCAGTTACCTTCCCGTTACAGGTCAGCCCCAGCATTTT.

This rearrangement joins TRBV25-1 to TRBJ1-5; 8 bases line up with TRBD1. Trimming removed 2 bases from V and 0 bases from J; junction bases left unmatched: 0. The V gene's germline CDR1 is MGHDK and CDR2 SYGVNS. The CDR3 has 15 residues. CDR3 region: CASSEDRGSNQPQHF. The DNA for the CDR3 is TGTGCCAGCAGTGAAGACAGGGGTAGCAATCAGCCCCAGCATTTT. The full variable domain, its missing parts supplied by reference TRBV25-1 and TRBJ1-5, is EADIYQTPRYLVIGTGKKITLECSQTMGHDKMYWYQQDPGMELHLIHYSYGVNSTEKGDLSSESTVSRIRTEHFPLTLESARPSHTSQYLCASSEDRGSNQPQHFGDGTRLSIL.